A single sample is the source of the 15 T cell receptor beta chains below, sequenced in a study of T cell repertoires in cytomegalovirus infection. Each CDR3 protein is one row after TCRdb ran MiXCR on the reads. The data show some 150,000 distinct CDR3 sequences, 20% to 30% seen once. What was sequenced was PBMCs. These receptors all stem from a human donor in good health (CMV status not recorded). Some clones in this sample may be carry-over from other donors' samples.

This clonotype appeared a few times. The chain carries TRBV18 and TRBJ1-1; no definite D call. This CDR3 is built from 13 residues. The ends were cut back, 5 bases at V and 1 base at J, with 8 bases in the middle. CDR1 is KGHSH, CDR2 LQKENI, per germline. The CDR3 loop reads CASSEQKNTEAFF. The CDR3 nucleotides are TGTGCCAGCTCAGAGCAGAAGAACACTGAAGCTTTCTTT.

In its sample, this clonotype was seen many times. This chain links TRBV7-6 with TRBJ1-1, with D uncertain. Germline values: CDR1 SGHVS, CDR2 FNYEAQ. Between the trimmed V and J ends, which lost 4 bases and 0 bases, there was a span of 9 bases. This CDR3 comprises 14 residues. The CDR3 DNA is TGTGCCAGCAGCTCCGGCCTAGTGAACACTGAAGCTTTCTTT. This encodes CASSSGLVNTEAFF.

This chain joins TRBV12-3 or TRBV12-4 and TRBJ2-7; 12 bases fit TRBD2. V shed 7 bases, J shed 2 bases, and the junction held 3 bases outside the gene matches. The CDR3 has 14 residues. The chain's CDR3 is CASTLAGGPYEQYF. Written as DNA, the CDR3 is TGTGCCAGCACCCTAGCGGGAGGGCCCTACGAGCAGTACTTC.

As regards this clonotype: One junction end does not reproduce the germline sequence, and a read error may be involved. This sequence joins TRBV7-6 and TRBJ2-5; 8 bases are a match to TRBD2. This CDR3 has 14 amino acids. CDR1 is SGHVS and CDR2 is FNYEAQ in the germline V gene. CDR3 sequence (DNA): TGTGCTAGCAGCTTAGCGGGGAAGGGGGAGACCCAGTACTTC. As protein: CASSLAGKGETQYF.

CDR3 sequence (DNA): TGTGCCAGCAGCTTAGCGGGACAGTCTAGCGGGAGAGGTACGCAGTATTTT. This encodes CASSLAGQSSGRGTQYF. The chain employs TRBV7-6 and TRBJ2-3; 10 nucleotides match TRBD2. The germline CDR1 and CDR2 sequences are SGHVS and FNYEAQ. The CDR3 covers 17 residues. After removal of 0 bases from V and 8 bases from J, the junction contained 11 bases not matched to a gene.

The rearrangement joins TRBV28 to TRBJ2-1, with no clear D. From germline, CDR1 is MDHEN and CDR2 SYDVKM. This CDR3 comprises 14 residues. Between the trimmed V and J ends, which lost 2 bases and 2 bases, there was a span of 7 bases. The DNA for the CDR3 is TGTGCCAGCAGTTTAATGATCCCCTACAATGAGCAGTTCTTC. Amino acids: CASSLMIPYNEQFF.

This clonotype was detected many times. The V and J genes are TRBV5-1 and TRBJ2-5; D might be TRBD2 (6 bases). There are 14 residues in the CDR3. V shed 6 bases and J shed 4 bases, with 16 bases lying between them. The germline V gene has CDR1 SGHRS and CDR2 YFSETQ. The CDR3 here is CASTPAWGGETQYF. The CDR3 DNA is TGCGCCAGCACCCCCGCTTGGGGAGGAGAGACCCAGTACTTC.

Only a few counts were recorded for this clonotype. This sequence joins TRBV20-1 and TRBJ1-2; perhaps TRBD1 as D (6 bases). Germline CDR1 is DFQATT and CDR2 is SNEGSKA (reference sequence). The CDR3 sequence is 13 residues long. V gave up 3 bases and J gave up 3 bases, with 11 bases separating them. CDR3 sequence (DNA): TGCAGTGCTAGTACAGGGAACTACTATGGCTACACCTTC. It yields the protein CSASTGNYYGYTF.

V usage is TRBV20-1 and J usage is TRBJ2-3; maybe TRBD2 (6 bases). This CDR3 has 14 amino acids. Germline loops: CDR1 DFQATT, CDR2 SNEGSKA (reference sequence). V was clipped by 0 bases and J by 4 bases, with 11 bases between them. The DNA for the CDR3 is TGCAGTGCTAGAGAGCGGGGCAGAGCAGATACGCAGTATTTT. It encodes CSARERGRADTQYF.

The table lists this clonotype with a few counts. J is TRBJ2-2 and V is TRBV12-3 or TRBV12-4; 7 bases map to TRBD1. Losses at the gene ends were 6 bases for V and 4 bases for J; bases not matched to a gene: 5. The CDR3 spans 14 residues. The CDR3 DNA sequence: TGTGCCAGCAGCACGACAGGGTTCACCGGGGAGCTGTTTTTT. Its translation is CASSTTGFTGELFF.

This clonotype was recorded a few times. The chain has TRBV7-9 and TRBJ2-2; D unclear. The CDR3 is 14 amino acids. The ends were cut back, 1 base at V and 6 bases at J, with 9 bases in the middle. From germline, CDR1 is SEHNR and CDR2 FQNEAQ (reference sequence). The CDR3 region is CASSLVAGPGELFF. The DNA of the CDR3 is TGTGCCAGCAGCTTAGTTGCAGGACCCGGGGAGCTGTTTTTT.

The chain uses TRBV6-5 and TRBJ1-1; TRBD1 agrees at 7 bases. The CDR3 extends over 14 amino acids. The germline V gene has CDR1 MNHEY and CDR2 SVGAGI. With 2 bases clipped from V and 4 bases from J, the junction kept 4 bases outside the gene matches. CDR3 in DNA: TGTGCCAGCAGTTACCGGCAGGGGGGCACTGAAGCTTTCTTT. This encodes CASSYRQGGTEAFF.

This clonotype was observed a few times. The chain couples TRBV5-4 to TRBJ2-7; 10 nucleotides align to TRBD2. J was trimmed by 5 bases and V by 9 bases; bases with no gene match: 8. Looked up from germline, CDR1 is SGHNT and CDR2 is YYREEE (reference sequence). CDR3 size: 13 residues. The CDR3 DNA is TGTGCCACGGCGGGGCTAGCGGGAGACGAGCAGTACTTC. Translating it yields CATAGLAGDEQYF. The variable domain in full, completed from reference TRBV5-4 and TRBJ2-7, reads ETGVTQSPTHLIKTRGQQVTLRCSSQSGHNTVSWYQQALGQGPQFIFQYYREEENGRGNFPPRFSGLQFPNYSSELNVNALELDDSALYLCATAGLAGDEQYFGPGTRLTVT.

This chain links TRBV7-6 with TRBJ1-5; the D gene is possibly TRBD1 (5 bases). The CDR3 is 15 amino acids. The germline V gene has CDR1 SGHVS and CDR2 FNYEAQ. Trimming pared 5 bases from V and 3 bases from J, leaving 14 bases between. The CDR3 loop reads CASSLEEGTNQPQHF. DNA for the CDR3: TGTGCCAGCAGCCTAGAAGAGGGGACCAATCAGCCCCAGCATTTT.

This clonotype was observed a handful of times. The chain combines TRBV12-3 or TRBV12-4 with TRBJ1-4; possibly TRBD1 for D (5 bases). There are 14 residues in the CDR3. Trimming cost V 5 bases and J 5 bases, with 12 bases left between them. CDR3 loop: CASSPGPKNEKLFF. The CDR3 region has the DNA TGTGCCAGCAGTCCGGGACCGAAGAATGAAAAACTGTTTTTT.